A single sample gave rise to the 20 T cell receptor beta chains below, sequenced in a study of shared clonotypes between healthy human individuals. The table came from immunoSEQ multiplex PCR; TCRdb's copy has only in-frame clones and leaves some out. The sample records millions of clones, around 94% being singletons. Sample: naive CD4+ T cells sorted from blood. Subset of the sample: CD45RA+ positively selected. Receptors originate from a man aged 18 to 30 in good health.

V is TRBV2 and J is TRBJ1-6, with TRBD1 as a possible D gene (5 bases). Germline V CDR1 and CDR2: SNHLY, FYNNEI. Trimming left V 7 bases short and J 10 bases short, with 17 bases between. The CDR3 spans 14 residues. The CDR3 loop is CASITVAGFSPLHF. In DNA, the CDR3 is TGTGCCAGCATAACGGTGGCAGGGTTCTCACCCCTCCACTTT.

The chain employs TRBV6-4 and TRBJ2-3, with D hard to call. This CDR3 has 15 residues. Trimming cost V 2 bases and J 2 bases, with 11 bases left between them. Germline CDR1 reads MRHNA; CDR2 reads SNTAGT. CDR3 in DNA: TGTGCCAGCAGTGACAGACCTTTAGCCACAGATACGCAGTATTTT. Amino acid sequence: CASSDRPLATDTQYF.

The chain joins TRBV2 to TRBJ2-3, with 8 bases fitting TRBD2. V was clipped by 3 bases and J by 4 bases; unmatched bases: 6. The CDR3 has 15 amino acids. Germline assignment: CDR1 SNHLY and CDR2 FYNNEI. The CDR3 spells CASSEAQRGSDTQYF. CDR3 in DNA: TGTGCCAGCAGTGAGGCCCAGCGGGGGTCAGATACGCAGTATTTT.

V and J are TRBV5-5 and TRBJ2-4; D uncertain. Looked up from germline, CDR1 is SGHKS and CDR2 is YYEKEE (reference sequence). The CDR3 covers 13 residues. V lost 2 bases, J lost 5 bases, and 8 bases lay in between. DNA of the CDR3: TGTGCCAGCAGCTTTGGGGAAGAAAACATTCAGTACTTC. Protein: CASSFGEENIQYF.

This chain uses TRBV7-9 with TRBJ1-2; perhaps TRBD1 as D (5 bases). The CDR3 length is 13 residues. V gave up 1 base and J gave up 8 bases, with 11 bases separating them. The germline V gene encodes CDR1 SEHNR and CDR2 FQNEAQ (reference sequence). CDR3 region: CASSLEQGLGYTF. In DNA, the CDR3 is TGTGCCAGCAGCTTAGAGCAGGGTTTAGGCTACACCTTC.

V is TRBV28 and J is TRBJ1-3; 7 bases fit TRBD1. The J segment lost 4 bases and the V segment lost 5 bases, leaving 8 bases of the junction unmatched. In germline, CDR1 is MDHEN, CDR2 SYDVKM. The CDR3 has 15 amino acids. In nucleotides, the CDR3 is TGTGCCAGCAGTGACAGGGCTCCCACCGGAAACACCATATATTTT. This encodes CASSDRAPTGNTIYF. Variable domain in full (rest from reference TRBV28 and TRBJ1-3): DVKVTQSSRYLVKRTGEKVFLECVQDMDHENMFWYRQDPGLGLRLIYFSYDVKMKEKGDIPEGYSVSREKKERFSLILESASTNQTSMYLCASSDRAPTGNTIYFGEGSWLTVV.

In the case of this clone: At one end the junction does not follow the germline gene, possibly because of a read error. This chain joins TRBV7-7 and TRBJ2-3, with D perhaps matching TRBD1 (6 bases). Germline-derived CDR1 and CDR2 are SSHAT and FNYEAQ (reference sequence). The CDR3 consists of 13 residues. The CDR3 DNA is TGTGCTAGCAGCCGACAGGGCACAGATACGCAGTATTTT. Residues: CASSRQGTDTQYF.

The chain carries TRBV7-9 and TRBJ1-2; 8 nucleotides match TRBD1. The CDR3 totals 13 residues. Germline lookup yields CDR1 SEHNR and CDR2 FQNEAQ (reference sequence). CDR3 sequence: CATGADVIYGYTF. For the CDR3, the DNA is TGTGCGACAGGGGCAGATGTAATCTATGGCTACACCTTC.

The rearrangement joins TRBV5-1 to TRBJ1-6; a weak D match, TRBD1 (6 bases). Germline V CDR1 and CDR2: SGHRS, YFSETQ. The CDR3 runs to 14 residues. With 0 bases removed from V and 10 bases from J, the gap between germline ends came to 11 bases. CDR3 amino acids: CASSLAGVGSPLHF. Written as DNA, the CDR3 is TGCGCCAGCAGCTTGGCAGGGGTTGGATCACCCCTCCACTTT. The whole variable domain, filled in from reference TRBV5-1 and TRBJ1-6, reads KAGVTQTPRYLIKTRGQQVTLSCSPISGHRSVSWYQQTPGQGLQFLFEYFSETQRNKGNFPGRFSGRQFSNSRSEMNVSTLELGDSALYLCASSLAGVGSPLHFGNGTRLTVT.

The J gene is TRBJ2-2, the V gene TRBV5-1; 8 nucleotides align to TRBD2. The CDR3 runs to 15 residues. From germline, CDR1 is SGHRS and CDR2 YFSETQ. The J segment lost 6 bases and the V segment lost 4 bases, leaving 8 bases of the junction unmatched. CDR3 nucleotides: TGCGCCAGCAGCACGACTAGCGCTCTGTCCGGGGAGCTGTTTTTT. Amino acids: CASSTTSALSGELFF.

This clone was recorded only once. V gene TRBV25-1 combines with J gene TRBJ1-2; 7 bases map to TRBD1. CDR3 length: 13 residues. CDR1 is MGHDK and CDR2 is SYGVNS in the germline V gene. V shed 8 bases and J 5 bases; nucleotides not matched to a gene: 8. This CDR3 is CASWSTGTYGYTF. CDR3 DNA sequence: TGTGCCAGCTGGTCGACAGGGACATATGGCTACACCTTC.

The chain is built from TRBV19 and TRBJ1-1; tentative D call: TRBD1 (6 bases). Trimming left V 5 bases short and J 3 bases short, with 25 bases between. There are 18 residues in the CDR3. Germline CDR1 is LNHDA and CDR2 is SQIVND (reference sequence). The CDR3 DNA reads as TGTGCCAGTAGTGTCATCCCGGGACACCTCCAGGCGCACACTGAAGCTTTCTTT. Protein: CASSVIPGHLQAHTEAFF.

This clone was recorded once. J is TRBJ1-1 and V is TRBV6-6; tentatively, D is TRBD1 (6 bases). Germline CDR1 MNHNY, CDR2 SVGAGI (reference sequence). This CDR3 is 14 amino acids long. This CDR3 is CATHRGGTNTEAFF. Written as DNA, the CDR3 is TGTGCTACCCACCGAGGGGGAACGAACACTGAAGCTTTCTTT.

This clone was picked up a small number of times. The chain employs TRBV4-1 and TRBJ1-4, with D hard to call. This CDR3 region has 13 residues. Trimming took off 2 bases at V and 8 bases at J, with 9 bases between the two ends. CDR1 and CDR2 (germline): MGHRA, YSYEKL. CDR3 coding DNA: TGCGCCAGCAGCCAAACCGTAGGGGAAAAACTGTTTTTT. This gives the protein CASSQTVGEKLFF.

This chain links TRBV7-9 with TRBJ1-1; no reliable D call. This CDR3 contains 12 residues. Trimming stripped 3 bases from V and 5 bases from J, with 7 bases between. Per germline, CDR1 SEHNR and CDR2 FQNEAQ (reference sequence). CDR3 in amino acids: CASSFGETEAFF. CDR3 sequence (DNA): TGTGCCAGCAGCTTCGGAGAGACTGAAGCTTTCTTT.

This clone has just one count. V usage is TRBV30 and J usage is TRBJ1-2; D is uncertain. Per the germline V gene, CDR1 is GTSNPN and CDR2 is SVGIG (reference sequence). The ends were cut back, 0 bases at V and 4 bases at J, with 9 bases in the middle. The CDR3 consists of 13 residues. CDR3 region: CAWSVLAGYGYTF. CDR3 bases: TGTGCCTGGAGTGTACTAGCGGGCTATGGCTACACCTTC.

In DNA, the CDR3 is TGTGCCAGCAGCTTAGATCCTAGCAGGGGACCCCATGAGCAGTTCTTC. Its protein product is CASSLDPSRGPHEQFF. This sequence joins TRBV7-2 and TRBJ2-1; possibly TRBD1 for D (6 bases). This CDR3 has 16 amino acids. The germline V gene encodes CDR1 SGHTA and CDR2 FQGNSA. Trimming took off 1 base at V and 8 bases at J, with 18 bases between the two ends.

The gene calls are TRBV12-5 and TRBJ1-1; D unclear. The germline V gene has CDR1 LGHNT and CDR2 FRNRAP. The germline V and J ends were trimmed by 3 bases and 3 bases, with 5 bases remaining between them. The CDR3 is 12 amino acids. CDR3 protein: CASGFSYTEAFF. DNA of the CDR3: TGTGCTAGTGGTTTTTCCTACACTGAAGCTTTCTTT.

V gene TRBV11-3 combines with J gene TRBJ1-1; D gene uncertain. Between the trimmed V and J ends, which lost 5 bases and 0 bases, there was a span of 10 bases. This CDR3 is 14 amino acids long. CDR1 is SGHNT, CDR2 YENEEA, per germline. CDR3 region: CASSHGRLNTEAFF. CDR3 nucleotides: TGTGCCAGCAGCCATGGACGGTTGAACACTGAAGCTTTCTTT.

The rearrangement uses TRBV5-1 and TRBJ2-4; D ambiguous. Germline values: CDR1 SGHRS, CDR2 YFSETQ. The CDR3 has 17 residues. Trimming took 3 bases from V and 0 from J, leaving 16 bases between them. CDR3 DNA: TGCGCCAGCAGCTCCCAAGGTGGCGTCTTAGCCAAAAACATTCAGTACTTC. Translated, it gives CASSSQGGVLAKNIQYF.